What follows are 16 T cell receptor beta chains derived from one specimen sequenced in a study of blood T cells in healthy people across ages. A second PCR, run for roughly 7 to 12 cycles, used a sample-barcoded 5' primer plus a J-beta primer mix. MiXCR, applied by TCRdb to the 5' RACE reads, yields one record per CDR3 protein. The sample has around 500,000 distinct CDR3 sequences, around half seen once. The specimen was blood. Receptors were obtained from a man older than 75 in good health.

This clonotype came up once. V is TRBV6-5 and J is TRBJ2-5; D may be TRBD1 or TRBD2 (5 bases each). Germline V gives CDR1 MNHEY, CDR2 SVGAGI. Between the trimmed V and J ends, which lost 5 bases and 1 base, there was a span of 14 bases. The CDR3 has 15 amino acids. The CDR3, as DNA: TGTGCCAGCAGTCCACCGGGACGGCGCCAAGAGACCCAGTACTTC. This gives the protein CASSPPGRRQETQYF.

Points on this clonotype: The junction departs from the called germline gene at one end, perhaps through a read error. CDR3 coding DNA: TGTGCCAACAGCCCTCGGGACAGATACTATGGCTACACCTTC. Translating gives CANSPRDRYYGYTF. This chain links TRBV7-2 with TRBJ1-2; 7 bases map to TRBD1. The germline CDR1 and CDR2 sequences are SGHTA and FQGNSA. This CDR3 is built from 14 residues.

The V and J genes are TRBV3-1 and TRBJ2-7, with 9 bases aligning to TRBD1. V shed 9 bases, J shed 0 bases, and the junction held 12 bases outside the gene matches. Germline CDR1 reads LGHDT; CDR2 reads YNNKEL (reference sequence). The CDR3 sequence is 16 residues long. The CDR3 sequence is CASPGQGRVSSYEQYF. CDR3 DNA: TGTGCCAGTCCGGGACAGGGAAGGGTTAGCTCCTACGAGCAGTACTTC.

The CDR3 sequence is CSASRTGTVSPLHF. The DNA of the CDR3 is TGCAGTGCTAGTCGGACAGGGACCGTTTCACCCCTCCACTTT. The rearrangement joins TRBV20-1 to TRBJ1-6; TRBD1 aligns across 8 bases. This CDR3 region has 14 residues. V was pared by 3 bases and J by 9 bases, with 7 bases of the junction left unmatched. Germline assignment: CDR1 DFQATT and CDR2 SNEGSKA (reference sequence).

The V and J genes are TRBV7-3 and TRBJ2-7; D is possibly TRBD1 (6 bases). The V and J ends lost 1 base and 0 bases respectively, with 10 bases between them. Per germline, CDR1 SGHTA and CDR2 FQGTGA. This CDR3 contains 15 residues. The CDR3 DNA sequence: TGTGCCAGCAGCTTAAATGGGGGCAGCTCCTACGAGCAGTACTTC. Protein sequence: CASSLNGGSSYEQYF. Using reference TRBV7-3 and TRBJ2-7 for the parts outside the CDR3, the full variable domain is GAGVSQTPSNKVTEKGKYVELRCDPISGHTALYWYRQSLGQGPEFLIYFQGTGAADDSGLPNDRFFAVRPEGSVSTLKIQRTERGDSAVYLCASSLNGGSSYEQYFGPGTRLTVT.

The chain combines TRBV6-6 with TRBJ1-2; 10 bases are a match to TRBD1. J lost 4 bases, V lost 8 bases, and 10 bases had no gene match. The germline gives CDR1 MNHNY, CDR2 SVGAGI (reference sequence). The CDR3 runs to 15 residues. CDR3 DNA sequence: TGTGCCAGCGGGAGACAGGGGGCGAGCACCTATGGCTACACCTTC. Its translation is CASGRQGASTYGYTF.

This chain uses TRBV9 with TRBJ2-2, with 7 bases fitting TRBD2. J gave up 5 bases and V 3 bases, and 7 bases lay outside the gene matches. The germline gives CDR1 SGDLS, CDR2 YYNGEE. This CDR3 has 15 residues. The CDR3 reads CASSEGGTFTGELFF. Written as DNA, the CDR3 is TGTGCCAGCAGCGAGGGAGGGACTTTTACCGGGGAGCTGTTTTTT.

The chain has TRBV4-1 and TRBJ1-1; 7 positions agree with TRBD1. After removal of 1 base from V and 11 bases from J, the junction contained 19 bases not matched to a gene. CDR1 and CDR2 from the germline V gene are MGHRA and YSYEKL. This CDR3 is 17 amino acids long. The CDR3 region is CASSQGRSRTLTGLAFF. CDR3 DNA: TGCGCCAGCAGCCAAGGGAGGAGCCGGACCCTGACAGGGCTGGCTTTCTTT.

V gene TRBV20-1 combines with J gene TRBJ2-3; D may be TRBD1 or TRBD2 (6 bases each). This CDR3 is 13 amino acids long. From germline, CDR1 is DFQATT and CDR2 SNEGSKA (reference sequence). V was cut by 6 bases and J by 5 bases, with 15 bases left in between. CDR3 coding DNA: TGCAGTGCCCCCAAGGGGGGCTTAGATACGCAGTATTTT. Protein: CSAPKGGLDTQYF.

CDR3 in amino acids: CASSARDPRTDTQYF. The CDR3 DNA sequence: TGTGCCAGCAGCGCCCGGGACCCTCGCACAGATACGCAGTATTTT. This chain joins TRBV4-2 and TRBJ2-3; D is perhaps TRBD1 or TRBD2 (5 bases each). Germline assignment: CDR1 LGHNA and CDR2 YNFKEQ. The V and J ends lost 5 bases and 1 base respectively, with 13 bases between them. This CDR3 is 15 amino acids long.

This rearrangement joins TRBV5-6 to TRBJ2-1; 10 bases line up with TRBD2. CDR1 is SGHDT, CDR2 YYEEEE, per germline. V dropped 4 bases and J dropped 4; count of bases not matched to a gene: 8. The CDR3 runs to 16 residues. CDR3 DNA: TGTGCCAGCAGCCAACTAGCGGGAACGATATACAATGAGCAGTTCTTC. Protein product: CASSQLAGTIYNEQFF.

The rearrangement uses TRBV7-9 and TRBJ2-5; D possibly corresponds to TRBD1 (6 bases). CDR3 length equals 16 residues. Germline assignment: CDR1 SEHNR and CDR2 FQNEAQ (reference sequence). The germline V and J ends were trimmed by 4 bases and 9 bases, with 24 bases remaining between them. CDR3 sequence (DNA): TGTGCCAGCAGCTCCGACATCGACAGGAGAGGCGAGGCCCAGTACTTC. Residues: CASSSDIDRRGEAQYF. Filled out from reference TRBV7-9 and TRBJ2-5, the complete variable domain reads DTGVSQNPRHKITKRGQNVTFRCDPISEHNRLYWYRQTLGQGPEFLTYFQNEAQLEKSRLLSDRFSAERPKGSFSTLEIQRTEQGDSAMYLCASSSDIDRRGEAQYFGPGTRLLVL.

The J gene is TRBJ2-1, the V gene TRBV12-3 or TRBV12-4, with 9 bases fitting TRBD1. There are 16 residues in the CDR3. V lost 5 bases and J lost 2; bases outside the gene matches: 7. The CDR3 DNA reads TGTGCCAGCAGTCGAGGACAGGGGAGGGCCTACAATGAGCAGTTCTTC. Amino acids: CASSRGQGRAYNEQFF.

This clonotype was observed a handful of times. The chain joins TRBV11-1 to TRBJ2-7; 10 bases match TRBD1. This CDR3 contains 13 residues. Losses at the gene ends were 2 bases for V and 12 bases for J; bases not matched to a gene: 7. Germline V CDR1 and CDR2: SGHAT, FQDESV (reference sequence). CDR3 sequence (DNA): TGTGCCAGCAGCTTAAACGGGGGACAGGGGACGTACTTC. Translation: CASSLNGGQGTYF. The variable domain in full, completed from reference TRBV11-1 and TRBJ2-7, reads EAEVAQSPRYKITEKSQAVAFWCDPISGHATLYWYRQILGQGPELLVQFQDESVVDDSQLPKDRFSAERLKGVDSTLKIQPAELGDSAMYLCASSLNGGQGTYFGPGTRLTVT.

The V gene is TRBV20-1, the J gene TRBJ2-3; 9 positions agree with TRBD2. After removal of 3 bases from V and 4 bases from J, the junction contained 8 bases not matched to a gene. CDR3 length: 15 residues. CDR1 and CDR2 from the germline V gene are DFQATT and SNEGSKA (reference sequence). The CDR3 loop is CSASVGGRVSDTQYF. CDR3 sequence (DNA): TGCAGTGCTAGTGTGGGCGGGAGGGTTTCAGATACGCAGTATTTT.

This clonotype came up many times. The chain employs TRBV6-6 and TRBJ2-5; 11 bases match TRBD1. The V gene's germline CDR1 is MNHNY and CDR2 SVGAGI (reference sequence). The CDR3 loop spans 19 amino acids. The ends lost 2 bases at V and 0 bases at J; junction bases unmatched: 11. CDR3 nucleotide sequence: TGTGCCAGCAGTTACCCCCCCACCGGACAGGGGGCATACCAAGAGACCCAGTACTTC. It specifies CASSYPPTGQGAYQETQYF.